Shown below are 20 T cell receptor beta chains from a single sample sequenced in a study of shared clonotypes between healthy human individuals. Sequencing used immunoSEQ multiplex PCR; TCRdb keeps in-frame clones, though not all of them. The table records around 2.5 million clones, 93% of them present only once. The sequencing input was naive CD4+ T cells from PBMCs. This sample's subset: CD45RA+ positively selected. Receptors originate from a man between 18 and 29 years old in good health. Some clones in this sample may be carry-over from other donors' samples.

J is TRBJ2-4 and V is TRBV19; D gene unclear. The V gene's germline CDR1 is LNHDA and CDR2 SQIVND (reference sequence). This CDR3 region has 13 residues. The ends were cut back, 1 base at V and 8 bases at J, with 9 bases in the middle. The CDR3 protein is CASSIGRRYIQYF. CDR3 DNA sequence: TGTGCCAGTAGTATAGGGAGAAGGTACATTCAGTACTTC.

The J gene is TRBJ2-3, the V gene TRBV6-1, with TRBD1 matching over 10 bases. This CDR3 is built from 15 residues. The germline V gene encodes CDR1 MNHNS and CDR2 SASEGT. Losses at the gene ends were 2 bases for V and 6 bases for J; bases not matched to a gene: 5. CDR3 loop: CASSEIDRGRDTQYF. DNA of the CDR3: TGTGCCAGCAGTGAAATAGACAGGGGGCGTGATACGCAGTATTTT.

The chain uses TRBV7-2 and TRBJ2-5; 9 bases are shared with TRBD2. The J call may be mistaken, given a closer DNA end match to TRBJ2-7. This CDR3 contains 15 residues. Germline V gene data show CDR1 as SGHTA and CDR2 as FQGNSA. CDR3 sequence reads: CASSLVAGAPSEQYF. CDR3 bases: TGTGCCAGCAGCTTAGTAGCGGGAGCTCCCTCCGAGCAGTACTTC.

This clone turned up a few times. The chain recombines TRBV7-6 with TRBJ1-4, with unresolved D. V lost 3 bases and J 5 bases, leaving 13 bases between the germline ends. This CDR3 is built from 15 residues. Germline CDR1 reads SGHVS; CDR2 reads FNYEAQ. The CDR3 DNA is TGTGCCAGCAGCTTGGGAACAGTGCAAAATGAAAAACTGTTTTTT. Its translation: CASSLGTVQNEKLFF.

The chain combines TRBV7-3 with TRBJ1-1; TRBD1 matches 7 bases. Germline trimming cut 4 bases from V and 0 bases from J; bases unmatched to any gene: 17. The CDR3 has 19 amino acids. CDR1 SGHTA and CDR2 FQGTGA come from the germline V gene. CDR3 nucleotide sequence: TGTGCCAGCAGCTCCACCCGAGACCTGACAGGGTTCATGAACACTGAAGCTTTCTTT. Translating it yields CASSSTRDLTGFMNTEAFF.

The rearrangement links TRBV27 to TRBJ2-3; D might be TRBD2 (5 bases). CDR3 size: 14 residues. Germline values: CDR1 MNHEY, CDR2 SMNVEV (reference sequence). V lost 6 bases to trimming and J lost 5 bases, with 15 bases between them. DNA of the CDR3: TGTGCCAGCAGCCCCCGGACTCCTCTAGATACGCAGTATTTT. Translation: CASSPRTPLDTQYF.

This clone turned up a few times. This CDR3 is also generated by other DNA sequences in the sample. V is TRBV5-1 and J is TRBJ1-1; D may be TRBD1 (6 bases). Germline V CDR1 and CDR2: SGHRS, YFSETQ. V gave up 0 bases and J gave up 2 bases, with 8 bases separating them. This CDR3 is built from 14 residues. This chain's CDR3 is CASSLDRANTEAFF. For the CDR3, the DNA is TGCGCCAGCAGCTTGGACAGGGCTAACACTGAAGCTTTCTTT.

V usage is TRBV10-3 and J usage is TRBJ1-6; D might be TRBD1 (6 bases). The CDR3 consists of 16 residues. V was pared by 7 bases and J by 7 bases, with 20 bases between. Looked up from germline, CDR1 is ENHRY and CDR2 is SYGVKD. CDR3 residues: CAINPGHGPMNSPLHF. The CDR3 DNA is TGTGCCATCAATCCGGGACATGGGCCTATGAATTCACCCCTCCACTTT.

The chain is built from TRBV7-2 and TRBJ2-5, with D tentatively TRBD1 (6 bases). CDR3 length: 17 amino acids. V was cut by 5 bases and J by 4 bases, with 23 bases left in between. Germline CDR1 SGHTA, CDR2 FQGNSA. The CDR3 sequence: CASSLNGPGDSGETQYF. CDR3 bases: TGTGCCAGCAGCCTAAACGGTCCAGGGGATTCAGGAGAGACCCAGTACTTC. The full variable domain, rest sourced from reference TRBV7-2 and TRBJ2-5, is GAGVSQSPSNKVTEKGKDVELRCDPISGHTALYWYRQSLGQGLEFLIYFQGNSAPDKSGLPSDRFSAERTGGSVSTLTIQRTQQEDSAVYLCASSLNGPGDSGETQYFGPGTRLLVL.

In the case of this clone: This sample includes further DNA sequences coding for the same CDR3. The rearrangement uses TRBV4-1 and TRBJ2-7; 11 nucleotides line up with TRBD2. This CDR3 is built from 15 residues. J gave up 2 bases and V 4 bases, and 4 bases lay outside the gene matches. Germline V CDR1 and CDR2: MGHRA, YSYEKL. CDR3 residues: CASSRGTSGTYEQYF. The CDR3 bases are TGCGCCAGCAGCCGAGGGACTAGCGGAACCTACGAGCAGTACTTC.

The chain is built from TRBV9 and TRBJ2-3; D gene unclear. Germline CDR1 and CDR2: SGDLS and YYNGEE. The CDR3 spans 15 residues. V lost 4 bases and J 1 base, leaving 13 bases between the germline ends. CDR3 sequence (DNA): TGTGCCAGCAGCCCCCGCCCGGCGGGCACAGATACGCAGTATTTT. Its protein is CASSPRPAGTDTQYF.

The chain links TRBV11-3 to TRBJ2-1, with 7 bases aligning to TRBD2. In germline, CDR1 is SGHNT, CDR2 YENEEA. The CDR3 sequence is 17 residues long. J lost 6 bases, V lost 0 bases, and 11 bases had no gene match. This CDR3 reads CASSLELGGSFRNEQFF. Written as DNA, the CDR3 is TGTGCCAGCAGCTTAGAGCTTGGCGGGAGTTTCCGCAATGAGCAGTTCTTC.

This clone was seen more than once but under ten times. The chain recombines TRBV30 with TRBJ1-5; TRBD1 aligns across 7 bases. The ends lost 1 base at V and 6 bases at J; junction bases unmatched: 9. Germline V gene sequence: CDR1 GTSNPN, CDR2 SVGIG (reference sequence). The CDR3 extends over 15 amino acids. CDR3 amino acids: CAWSAIDRAGQPQHF. CDR3 bases: TGTGCCTGGAGTGCGATCGACAGGGCGGGTCAGCCCCAGCATTTT.

The V and J genes are TRBV5-1 and TRBJ1-2, with a weak D call TRBD1 (5 bases). The V gene lost 5 bases and the J gene lost 2 bases, with 10 bases spanning the gap. The CDR3 is made up of 13 amino acids. The germline V gene encodes CDR1 SGHRS and CDR2 YFSETQ. CDR3 amino acids: CASRQTVNYGYTF. The CDR3 DNA follows: TGCGCCAGCAGACAGACAGTCAACTATGGCTACACCTTC.

The rearrangement joins TRBV6-6 to TRBJ2-5; possibly TRBD2 for D (6 bases). The CDR3 runs 16 residues. Trimming took off 0 bases at V and 3 bases at J, with 14 bases between the two ends. In germline, CDR1 is MNHNY, CDR2 SVGAGI (reference sequence). The DNA of the CDR3 is TGTGCCAGCAGTTACTCACCGTCTAGCGTTAAAGAGACCCAGTACTTC. This codes for CASSYSPSSVKETQYF.

The rearrangement links TRBV6-1 to TRBJ2-5; D gene ambiguous. The V end was cut by 5 bases, the J end by 9 bases, with 19 bases between. The CDR3 covers 14 residues. Germline-derived CDR1 and CDR2 are MNHNS and SASEGT. The CDR3 region has the DNA TGTGCCAGCAGTTATAGCCCGGGCCCCAGAGCCCAGTACTTC. Its translation is CASSYSPGPRAQYF.

The rearrangement joins TRBV6-4 to TRBJ1-2, with D tentatively TRBD1 (6 bases). In germline, CDR1 is MRHNA, CDR2 SNTAGT. The CDR3 consists of 14 residues. V gave up 6 bases and J gave up 6 bases, with 17 bases separating them. The CDR3 spells CASSPSQGTNGYTF. CDR3 DNA: TGTGCCAGCAGCCCCTCCCAGGGGACCAATGGCTACACCTTC.

DNA of the CDR3: TGTGCCAGCTCACGTTCCGGGGTTTCCTACGAGCAGTACTTC. Its translation is CASSRSGVSYEQYF. The chain employs TRBV18 and TRBJ2-7; perhaps TRBD2 as D (5 bases). CDR1 is KGHSH and CDR2 is LQKENI in the germline V gene. With 4 bases removed from V and 1 base from J, the gap between germline ends came to 11 bases. The CDR3 extends over 14 amino acids.

The V and J genes are TRBV6-1 and TRBJ2-2; 14 positions agree with TRBD2. Per germline, CDR1 MNHNS and CDR2 SASEGT. Germline trimming cut 4 bases from V and 6 bases from J; bases unmatched to any gene: 7. CDR3 size: 17 residues. The CDR3 is CASSGGTSGSFSGELFF. CDR3 nucleotide sequence: TGTGCCAGCAGTGGAGGGACTAGCGGGAGTTTCTCCGGGGAGCTGTTTTTT.

Notes on this clone: Since the CDR3 does not end with the conserved phenylalanine or tryptophan, this likely comes from a read error. This rearrangement joins TRBV5-1 to TRBJ2-7; 11 bases line up with TRBD2. The CDR3 consists of 16 residues. Germline trimming cut 3 bases from V and 4 bases from J; bases unmatched to any gene: 9. Germline V gene sequence: CDR1 SGHRS, CDR2 YFSETQ. As DNA, the CDR3 is TGCGCCAGCAGCTGGACCCTAGCGGGAGGTGGGTACGAGCAGTACCTC. It encodes CASSWTLAGGGYEQYL.